Listed below are T cell receptor beta chains from one sample, sequenced in a study of cytomegalovirus exposure and HLA in healthy donors. Sequenced by immunoSEQ multiplex PCR; TCRdb stores in-frame clones only, minus some. The table shows 200,000 to 250,000 clones, with more than 75% occurring only once. The sample consisted of PBMCs. These TCRs come from a man younger than 35 in good health and CMV-seronegative. The CDR3 runs from the conserved cysteine through the conserved F or W. The D gene is left open where the match is weak. Only some rows state a clone size, as once, few, many or a class for expanded clones.

>-|TRBV9|TRBJ1-3|TRBD1
TGTGCCAGCAGCGTAAACCCTGGGGGACAGGGAGCTGGAAACACCATATATTTT
CASSVNPGGQGAGNTIYF
>-|TRBV2|TRBJ2-5|TRBD2
TGTGCCAGCAGCCCCGGGGGGAGTCCAGAAGAGACCCAGTACTTC
CASSPGGSPEETQYF
>-|TRBV7-2|TRBJ1-2|-
TGTGCCAGCAGGACCGGGACACATAACTATGGCTACACCTTC
CASRTGTHNYGYTF
>-|TRBV5-6|TRBJ1-3|-
TGTGCCAGCAGCGTAATACAGGGATTTGAAAACACCATATATTTT
CASSVIQGFENTIYF
>-|TRBV18|TRBJ2-3|-
TGTGCCAGCTCCCCCCTAGGCACAGATACGCAGTATTTT
CASSPLGTDTQYF
>-|TRBV7-8|TRBJ2-7|TRBD2
TGTGCCAGCAGCTTAGGTATTAGCGGGATGGTCGCCTACGAGCAGTACTTC
CASSLGISGMVAYEQYF
>-|TRBV7-2|TRBJ1-5|TRBD1
TGTGCCAGCAGCCTCCGATGGACAGGGGAGGGTCAGCCCCAGCATTTT
CASSLRWTGEGQPQHF
>-|TRBV7-2|TRBJ2-3|TRBD2
TGTGCCAGCAGCTCCCTGGGGAGTAGCGGGAGGGCAGCTACGCAGTATTTT
CASSSLGSSGRAATQYF
>-|TRBV27|TRBJ1-1|-
TGTGCCAGCAGTTTCGGGGTGACGGCTGAAGCTTTCTTT
CASSFGVTAEAFF
>-|TRBV11-2|TRBJ2-7|-
TGTGCCAGCAGCTTAGACGGCGAGCAGTACTTC
CASSLDGEQYF
>-|TRBV2|TRBJ1-5|-
TGTGCCAGCAAAGGGCAGAGCGGGGGCAATCAGCCCCAGCATTTT
CASKGQSGGNQPQHF
>-|TRBV13|TRBJ2-1|-
TGTGCCAGCAGCTTAGGCGGGGGAGAATACAATGAGCAGTTCTTC
CASSLGGGEYNEQFF
>-|TRBV4-1|TRBJ2-1|-
TGCGCCAGCAGCCAAGATGTCATAGGCGGGGAGCAGTTCTTC
CASSQDVIGGEQFF
>-|TRBV2|TRBJ2-5|-
TGTGCCAGCAGTGATCAGGGACAAGAGACCCAGTACTTC
CASSDQGQETQYF
>-|TRBV21-1|TRBJ2-2|-
TGTGCCAGCAGCAAATACCAGGTCGGCCAATCCACTTACACCGGGGAGCTGTTTTTT
CASSKYQVGQSTYTGELFF
>-|TRBV5-1|TRBJ2-2|TRBD1
TGCGCCAGCAGCTTGGAGGGACAGCCCACCGGGGAGCTGTTTTTT
CASSLEGQPTGELFF
>few|TRBV7-9|TRBJ1-2|-
TGTGCCAGCAGCCCAAGGGGGGGACAAAATTATGGCTACACCTTC
CASSPRGGQNYGYTF
>-|TRBV5-6|TRBJ2-2|-
TGTGCCAGCAGCTCGAACCGCAGGGGGGCGAACACCGGGGAGCTGTTTTTT
CASSSNRRGANTGELFF
>-|TRBV13|TRBJ2-7|TRBD2
TGTGCCAGCAGCACCTTAAGCGGGAGTGGGAGGTTCGAGCAGTACTTC
CASSTLSGSGRFEQYF
>-|TRBV5-1|TRBJ1-1|TRBD1
TGCGCCAGCAGTTCTTCTGGGACAGGGTATCTAAACACTGAAGCTTTCTTT
CASSSSGTGYLNTEAFF
>-|TRBV5-4|TRBJ2-4|TRBD1
TGTGCCAGCAGCTTGGGCAGGGGGTACGACATTCAGTACTTC
CASSLGRGYDIQYF
>-|TRBV4-3|TRBJ1-5|-
TGCGCCAGCAGCCAAGATACGACAGTCTATAGCAATCAGCCCCAGCATTTT
CASSQDTTVYSNQPQHF
>-|TRBV4-1|TRBJ2-2|-
TGCGCCAGCAGCCGTCTGACAGCTCCCGGGGAGCTGTTTTTT
CASSRLTAPGELFF
>-|TRBV4-2|TRBJ2-3|TRBD2
TGTGCCAGCAGCCAAGAAGTCGCGGGAGTTTCAGATACGCAGTATTTT
CASSQEVAGVSDTQYF
>-|TRBV9|TRBJ1-2|-
TGTGCCAGCAGCGCCGGGTTCCTCAATGGCTACACCTTC
CASSAGFLNGYTF
>-|TRBV5-6|TRBJ2-7|-
TGTGCCAGCAGGCCGGGACATCTGGACGAGCAGTACTTC
CASRPGHLDEQYF
>once|TRBV19|TRBJ2-3|TRBD2
TGTGCCAGTAGTGCTAGCGGGAGTGCGGATACGCAGTATTTT
CASSASGSADTQYF
>-|TRBV6-5|TRBJ2-5|TRBD2
TGTGCCAGCAGTTACACGGGAGGGGTCCAAGAGACCCAGTACTTC
CASSYTGGVQETQYF
>-|TRBV10-3|TRBJ2-7|TRBD1
TGTGCCATCACCAGGGACAGCCTGTGGGACGAGCAGTACTTC
CAITRDSLWDEQYF
>-|TRBV28|TRBJ2-7|TRBD2
TGTGCCAGCAGTCTACGAAGGACTAGTTCCTACGAGCAGTACTTC
CASSLRRTSSYEQYF
>-|TRBV5-5|TRBJ1-5|-
TGTGCCAGCAGCTTCCTGGCAGGGGATCAGCCCCAGCATTTT
CASSFLAGDQPQHF
>-|TRBV30|TRBJ2-1|-
TGTGCCTGGGGGAACGGGGGTCGAAACAATGAGCAGTTCTTC
CAWGNGGRNNEQFF
>-|TRBV5-1|TRBJ2-5|TRBD2
TGCGCCAGCAGCCCCACCCGGGGGGACCAAGAGACCCAGTACTTC
CASSPTRGDQETQYF
>-|TRBV5-1|TRBJ1-4|TRBD1
TGCGCCAGCAGCTTGGCTCAGACAGGGCTGAATGAAAAACTGTTTTTT
CASSLAQTGLNEKLFF
>-|TRBV28|TRBJ1-6|-
TGTGCCAGCAGCTTGAACTTAGAGAATTCACCCCTCCACTTT
CASSLNLENSPLHF
>-|TRBV7-9|TRBJ1-4|-
TGTGCCAGCAGCCCCCCCAGAGAAAAACTGTTTTTT
CASSPPREKLFF
>-|TRBV4-3|TRBJ2-3|TRBD2
TGCGCCAGCAGCCGGACTAGTAGTACAGATACGCAGTATTTT
CASSRTSSTDTQYF
>-|TRBV5-4|TRBJ2-2|TRBD2
TGTGCCAGCAGTCCCGGTTCGACTAGCGGGGGGGCGCCTGGGGAGCTGTTTTTT
CASSPGSTSGGAPGELFF
>-|TRBV29-1|TRBJ2-3|TRBD2
TGCAGCGTTGAGGGGATAGCGGGGTTAGCAGATACGCAGTATTTT
CSVEGIAGLADTQYF
>-|TRBV7-2|TRBJ2-7|TRBD1
TGTGCCAGCAGCTTAGTCCTTCTCGGACAGGGGGCCGACGAGCAGTACTTC
CASSLVLLGQGADEQYF
>few|TRBV2|TRBJ2-7|-
TGTGCCAGCACGGAGAGTCTTTACGAGCAGTACTTC
CASTESLYEQYF